At least ten counts were recorded for the clone carrying this T cell receptor beta chain. As yet, its antigen is unknown. The CDR3 has 17 residues. The V end was cut by 2 bases, the J end by 3 bases, with 17 bases between. CDR1 is LNHNV and CDR2 is YYDKDF in the germline V gene (reference sequence). The source material, RNA transcripts, was used to amplify TCR beta CDR3 regions. The HTBI primer set was used in a first-round RT-PCR of the TCR CDR3. A single record per CDR3 protein comes from TCRdb applying MiXCR to the multiplex PCR reads. The sample yields around 600,000 distinct CDR3 sequences, roughly 14% seen once. A lack of ophthalmopathy progression within 18 months defined stable Graves' hyperthyroidism. With a duration under 2 months, the hyperthyroidism was newly diagnosed in patients aged 18 to 65. The source of the sample is a study of T cells in Graves' hyperthyroidism and ophthalmopathy. The overall study: Blood was drawn when the patient was first diagnosed and still untreated. Study-level findings and limits: Within blood appeared most thyroid clonotypes that had expanded above 0.001.

The clonotype was recovered from a woman aged 25-40 years with Graves' hyperthyroidism. The chain joins TRBV15 to TRBJ2-1, with D perhaps assigned TRBD1 or TRBD2 (6 bases each). Sequencing input: blood. CDR3 sequence (DNA): TGTGCCACCAGCAGAAATATTTGGGGGGCGAGCTACAATGAGCAGTTCTTC. Translation: CATSRNIWGASYNEQFF.